This passage covers 16 T cell receptor beta chains from one sample sequenced in a study of T cell responses to AZD1222 COVID-19 vaccine. TCRdb keeps only in-frame clones here, not all; method: immunoSEQ multiplex PCR. The table lists under 150,000 clones, 90% of them singletons, with about 3% in the top ten. The starting material was peripheral blood, obtained on day 0 of AZD1222 vaccination. Receptors originate from an adult in good health.

The genes are TRBV4-2 and TRBJ1-1, with D possibly TRBD1 on 6 matching bases. From germline, CDR1 is LGHNA and CDR2 YNFKEQ. V was pared by 4 bases and J by 4 bases, with 16 bases between. The CDR3 has 15 residues. Here the CDR3 reads CASSRGGGDATEAFF. Written as DNA, the CDR3 is TGTGCCAGCAGCCGAGGAGGGGGGGACGCCACTGAAGCTTTCTTT.

The gene calls are TRBV4-1 and TRBJ2-5, with D maybe TRBD2 (6 bases). The V and J ends lost 1 base and 4 bases respectively, with 13 bases between them. This CDR3 contains 15 residues. Looked up from germline, CDR1 is MGHRA and CDR2 is YSYEKL. As DNA, the CDR3 is TGCGCCAGCAGCCAAGTCGGGGAGGTGAGAGAGACCCAGTACTTC. This sequence encodes CASSQVGEVRETQYF.

This sequence joins TRBV5-6 and TRBJ2-7; 9 positions match TRBD1. CDR1 SGHDT and CDR2 YYEEEE come from the germline V gene. The CDR3 consists of 14 residues. J gave up 4 bases and V 4 bases, and 6 bases lay outside the gene matches. CDR3 sequence (DNA): TGTGCCAGCAGCCCAACAGGGGGCACGTACGAGCAGTACTTC. Amino acids: CASSPTGGTYEQYF.

The chain joins TRBV12-5 to TRBJ1-2, with 9 bases matching TRBD1. Germline V gives CDR1 LGHNT, CDR2 FRNRAP. The CDR3 contains 17 residues. Trimming at V came to 3 bases and at J to 6 bases, leaving 14 bases not matched to a gene. DNA of the CDR3: TGTGCTAGTGGTTTTATTATCTCCGGGACAGGGAGGGATGGCTACACCTTC. It codes for CASGFIISGTGRDGYTF.

V gene TRBV7-9 combines with J gene TRBJ2-3; no firm D call. Germline loops: CDR1 SEHNR, CDR2 FQNEAQ (reference sequence). The germline V and J ends were trimmed by 1 base and 0 bases, with 8 bases remaining between them. CDR3 length: 15 residues. CDR3 sequence reads: CASSLDSVSTDTQYF. The DNA for the CDR3 is TGTGCCAGCAGCTTAGACAGCGTCAGCACAGATACGCAGTATTTT.

The chain uses TRBV6-2 or TRBV6-3 and TRBJ2-2, with unresolved D. CDR1 and CDR2 (germline): MNHEY, SVGEGT. The length of the CDR3 is 15 residues. Deletions cut 4 bases from V and 0 bases from J, with 9 bases between. The CDR3 region is CASSWNNANTGELFF. Written as DNA, the CDR3 is TGTGCCAGCAGTTGGAACAACGCGAACACCGGGGAGCTGTTTTTT.

The chain recombines TRBV11-3 with TRBJ1-2; D gene ambiguous. CDR1 and CDR2 from the germline V gene are SGHNT and YENEEA. The CDR3 contains 12 residues. V gave up 3 bases and J gave up 3 bases, with 5 bases separating them. The CDR3 sequence is CASSFIDYGYTF. The DNA of the CDR3 is TGTGCCAGCAGCTTTATAGACTATGGCTACACCTTC.

The V and J genes are TRBV19 and TRBJ1-6; TRBD1 matches 7 bases. With 1 base clipped from V and 9 bases from J, the junction kept 6 bases outside the gene matches. The CDR3 loop spans 15 amino acids. Germline-derived CDR1 and CDR2 are LNHDA and SQIVND (reference sequence). DNA of the CDR3: TGTGCCAGTAGTATAGTGGAGGGGGCTGGTTCACCCCTCCACTTT. The encoded protein is CASSIVEGAGSPLHF.

This chain connects TRBV7-8 to TRBJ1-3; no definite D call. CDR1 and CDR2 from the germline V gene are SGHVS and FQNEAQ. V lost 3 bases, J lost 3 bases, and 9 bases lay in between. This CDR3 has 14 amino acids. For the CDR3, the DNA is TGTGCCAGCAGCTTTCGGGAGGTTGGAAACACCATATATTTT. Translated: CASSFREVGNTIYF.

The table lists this clone with a count of one. The rearrangement uses TRBV5-8 and TRBJ2-3; tentatively, D is TRBD2 (5 bases). Trimming took off 0 bases at V and 0 bases at J, with 11 bases between the two ends. There are 16 residues in the CDR3. The V gene's germline CDR1 is SGHTS and CDR2 YDEGEE. CDR3 DNA sequence: TGTGCCAGCAGCTTGGAGGGCAGGACTAGCACAGATACGCAGTATTTT. Translation: CASSLEGRTSTDTQYF.

This clone was counted many times. This chain links TRBV27 with TRBJ2-1; 10 bases fit TRBD2. This CDR3 is built from 15 residues. Trimming took 3 bases from V and 6 from J; bases not matched to a gene: 5. Germline CDR1 and CDR2: MNHEY and SMNVEV (reference sequence). The CDR3 coding sequence is TGTGCCAGCAGTTTCCTAGCGGGAGTTGGCAATGAGCAGTTCTTC. Amino acids: CASSFLAGVGNEQFF.

In this sample, this clone turned up a few times. The gene calls are TRBV18 and TRBJ1-5; D is perhaps TRBD1 (5 bases). Trimming took off 3 bases at V and 7 bases at J, with 19 bases between the two ends. This CDR3 comprises 16 residues. The germline V gene encodes CDR1 KGHSH and CDR2 LQKENI. The CDR3 reads CASSPTTAGRDQPQHF. CDR3 in DNA: TGTGCCAGCTCACCTACAACCGCGGGGAGGGACCAGCCCCAGCATTTT.

The V and J genes are TRBV5-4 and TRBJ1-3; the D is unclear. Between the trimmed V and J ends, which lost 3 bases and 0 bases, there was a span of 10 bases. In germline, CDR1 is SGHNT, CDR2 YYREEE (reference sequence). The CDR3 is 15 amino acids. CDR3 protein: CASSSQSFSGNTIYF. The CDR3 DNA sequence: TGTGCCAGCAGCTCACAGTCGTTCTCTGGAAACACCATATATTTT.

The V gene is TRBV27, the J gene TRBJ2-7; D might be TRBD1 (6 bases). The CDR3 has 13 amino acids. V dropped 4 bases and J dropped 3 bases, with 10 bases sitting between them. Germline loops: CDR1 MNHEY, CDR2 SMNVEV (reference sequence). In DNA, the CDR3 is TGTGCCAGCAGTTCAACAGGGAACTACGAGCAGTACTTC. This sequence encodes CASSSTGNYEQYF.

The chain couples TRBV12-5 to TRBJ1-5; D unresolved. The CDR3 runs to 14 residues. Germline values: CDR1 LGHNT, CDR2 FRNRAP. Trimming removed 7 bases from V and 6 bases from J, with 16 bases in between. CDR3: CASAHLGLGQPQHF. The CDR3 nucleotides are TGTGCTAGTGCCCACCTGGGTTTGGGTCAGCCCCAGCATTTT.

This clone was recorded once. The rearrangement uses TRBV12-3 or TRBV12-4 and TRBJ2-2; perhaps TRBD1 as D (5 bases). The germline V and J ends were trimmed by 2 bases and 4 bases, with 5 bases remaining between them. The CDR3 has 13 amino acids. The CDR3 is CASSLQGTGELFF. The DNA for the CDR3 is TGTGCCAGCAGTTTACAGGGCACCGGGGAGCTGTTTTTT.